This TCR beta chain was identified during a study of CD8+CD57+ T cells in acquired aplastic anemia (dated by TCRdb to the late 2010s). Describing the broader study: A mean of 3.2 ug of DNA, ranging from roughly 0.18 to 30 ug, was extracted from sorted CD4+ and CD8+ cells. CD8+CD57+ expansion was defined as frequency above the mean frequency observed in healthy subjects.

Genomic DNA was used as template for profiling of TCR beta VDJ combinations and CDR3 sequences. TCR repertoire sequencing was run on an Illumina HiSeq 2000. On the authors' methods: Repertoires were assessed using TRBV/TRBJ rearrangement plots, CDR3 size and DJ length profiles, and Simpson's diversity index. The most abundant DNA sequence in the deep sequencing data was taken as the immunodominant clone. CDR3 amino acid sequences were checked for sharing between subjects and were compared against published repertoires and the VDJdb database. TCRdb reanalyzed the raw reads on its own, using fastp at Q25 for trimming and MiXCR for clone calling, and kept in-frame beta chains. One record per CDR3 amino acid sequence lists the most common genes and DNA. These V and J calls originate from TCRdb's pipeline instead of the authors' own analysis. This sample lists 150,000 or so distinct CDR3 sequences; roughly 49% were detected once. Approximately 12% of the sample lies in the top ten.

There are 14 amino acids in the CDR3, from cysteine to phenylalanine inclusive. This entry keeps only the CDR3 DNA: 42 bases, framed from base 1. CDR1 and CDR2 were assigned from the germline V gene as MGHRA and YSYEKL. Germline trimming amounts to 3 bases on V and 6 bases on J, with 7 as the count of junction bases outside the gene matches. Flow cytometry had shown CD8+CD57+ cell expansion in the patients selected for sequencing. Every patient had severe acquired aplastic anemia, diagnosed using the International Study of Aplastic Anemia and Agranulocytosis and Camitta criteria. Patients had received no therapy at the time of blood sampling. The study deep-sequenced TCR repertoires of sorted CD4+ and CD8+ blood T cells from severe aplastic anemia patients and healthy subjects. In the USA, patient enrollment took place under clinicaltrials.gov protocols 00001620, 01623167, 00001397, 00071045, 00081523 and 00961064. Ficoll-Paque density gradient centrifugation was used to isolate peripheral blood mononuclear cells. Before DNA extraction, CD4+ and CD8+ T cells were sorted with FACS or magnetic beads.

This clonotype was counted many times. Its target antigen remains unknown. Base qualities are not at hand, and no much larger clone is one base apart. Broader findings and caveats from the paper: No significant difference in CD8+ Simpson's diversity was found between patients and healthy controls (P=0.060). Around 28 CD8+ CDR3 sequences were found to be shared between patients and controls, but these sequences appeared to be highly expressed in patients and within the immunodominant clones of the patients.

The chain employs TRBV4-1 and TRBJ1-1; 7 middle bases align to TRBD1. The sample comprised sorted CD4+, CD8+, or CD8+CD57+ T cells (not recorded which) from PBMCs. The clonotype was recovered from a human donor with aplastic anemia. The CDR3 protein is CASSQAATGSEAFF. The bases are TGCGCCAGCAGCCAGGCAGCGACAGGGTCTGAAGCTTTCTTT.